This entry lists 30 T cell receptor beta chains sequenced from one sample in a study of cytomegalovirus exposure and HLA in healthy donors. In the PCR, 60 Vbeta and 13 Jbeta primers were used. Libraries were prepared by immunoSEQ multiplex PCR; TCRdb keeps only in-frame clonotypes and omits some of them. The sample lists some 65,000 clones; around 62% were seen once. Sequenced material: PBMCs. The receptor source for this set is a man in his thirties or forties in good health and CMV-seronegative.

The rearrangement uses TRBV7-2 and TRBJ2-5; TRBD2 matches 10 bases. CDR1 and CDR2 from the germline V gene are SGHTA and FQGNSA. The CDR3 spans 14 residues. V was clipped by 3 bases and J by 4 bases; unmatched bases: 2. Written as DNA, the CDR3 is TGTGCCAGCAGCTTCAGCGGGGGGGCAGAGACCCAGTACTTC. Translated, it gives CASSFSGGAETQYF.

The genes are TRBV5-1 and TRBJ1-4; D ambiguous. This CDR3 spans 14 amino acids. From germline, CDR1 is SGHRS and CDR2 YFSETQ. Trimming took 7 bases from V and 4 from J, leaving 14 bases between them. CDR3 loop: CASRRGELNEKLFF. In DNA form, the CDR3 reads TGCGCCAGCCGTAGAGGCGAACTTAATGAAAAACTGTTTTTT.

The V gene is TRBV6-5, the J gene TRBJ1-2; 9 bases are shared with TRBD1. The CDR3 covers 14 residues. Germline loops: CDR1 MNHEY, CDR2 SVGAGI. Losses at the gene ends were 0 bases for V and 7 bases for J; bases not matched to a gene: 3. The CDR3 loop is CASSYSDRGRGYTF. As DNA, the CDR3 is TGTGCCAGCAGTTACTCGGACAGGGGACGTGGCTACACCTTC.

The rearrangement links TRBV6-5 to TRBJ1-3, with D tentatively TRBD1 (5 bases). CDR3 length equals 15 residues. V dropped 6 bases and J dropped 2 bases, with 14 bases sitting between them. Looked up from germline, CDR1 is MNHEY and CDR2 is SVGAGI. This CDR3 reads CASRNTGPPGNTIYF. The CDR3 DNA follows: TGTGCCAGCAGAAATACAGGACCTCCTGGAAACACCATATATTTT.

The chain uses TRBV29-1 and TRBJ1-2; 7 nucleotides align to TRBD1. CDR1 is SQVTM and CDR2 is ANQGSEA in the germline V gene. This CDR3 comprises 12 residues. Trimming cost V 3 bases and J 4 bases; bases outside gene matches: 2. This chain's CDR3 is CSVEGQPYGYTF. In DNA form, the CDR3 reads TGCAGCGTTGAGGGACAGCCCTATGGCTACACCTTC.

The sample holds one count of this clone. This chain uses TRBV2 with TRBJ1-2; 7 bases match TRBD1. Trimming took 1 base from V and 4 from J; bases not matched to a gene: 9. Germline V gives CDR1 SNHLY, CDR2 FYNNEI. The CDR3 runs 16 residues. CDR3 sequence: CASSEGTGVSGYGYTF. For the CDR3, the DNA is TGTGCCAGCAGTGAAGGGACAGGAGTGTCTGGCTATGGCTACACCTTC.

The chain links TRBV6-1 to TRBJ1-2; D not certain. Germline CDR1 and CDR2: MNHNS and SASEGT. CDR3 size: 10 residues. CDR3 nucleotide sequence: TGTGATCTTCCAGTTAATGGCTACACCTTC. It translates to CDLPVNGYTF.

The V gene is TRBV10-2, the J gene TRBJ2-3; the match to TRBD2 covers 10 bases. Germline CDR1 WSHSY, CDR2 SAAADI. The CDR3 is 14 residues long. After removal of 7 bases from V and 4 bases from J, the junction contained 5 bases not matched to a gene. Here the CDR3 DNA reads TGCGCCAGCAAAGGGAGCGGGGGGGCAGATACGCAGTATTTT. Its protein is CASKGSGGADTQYF.

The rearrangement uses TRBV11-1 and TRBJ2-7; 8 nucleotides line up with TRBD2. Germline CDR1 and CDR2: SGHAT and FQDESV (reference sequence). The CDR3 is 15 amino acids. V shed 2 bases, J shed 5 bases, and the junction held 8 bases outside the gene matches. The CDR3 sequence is CASSLRGGSKNEQYF. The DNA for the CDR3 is TGTGCCAGCAGCTTACGGGGGGGCAGTAAGAACGAGCAGTACTTC.

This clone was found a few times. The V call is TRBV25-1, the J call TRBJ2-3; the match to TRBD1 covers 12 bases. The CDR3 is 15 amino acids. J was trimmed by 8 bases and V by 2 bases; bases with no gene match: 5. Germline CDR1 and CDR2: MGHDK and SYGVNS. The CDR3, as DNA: TGTGCCAGCAGTGAACCGGGACAGGGGGCGCCTACGCAGTATTTT. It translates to CASSEPGQGAPTQYF.

As DNA, the CDR3 is TGTGCCAGCTCACCAACAGGGGAGGAGACCCAGTACTTC. Amino acid sequence: CASSPTGEETQYF. The V gene is TRBV18, the J gene TRBJ2-5; 7 nucleotides agree with TRBD1. Losses at the gene ends were 2 bases for V and 5 bases for J; bases not matched to a gene: 2. Germline V CDR1 and CDR2: KGHSH, LQKENI. The CDR3 covers 13 residues. Based on the CDR3 plus reference TRBV18 and TRBJ2-5, the full variable domain is NAGVMQNPRHLVRRRGQEARLRCSPMKGHSHVYWYRQLPEEGLKFMVYLQKENIIDESGMPKERFSAEFPKEGPSILRIQQVVRGDSAAYFCASSPTGEETQYFGPGTRLLVL.

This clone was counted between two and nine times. CDR3: CASKKEVSDTQYF. The CDR3 nucleotides are TGTGCCAGCAAGAAAGAGGTTTCAGATACGCAGTATTTT. The gene calls are TRBV9 and TRBJ2-3; no definite D call. In germline, CDR1 is SGDLS, CDR2 YYNGEE. There are 13 residues in the CDR3. The germline V and J ends were trimmed by 6 bases and 4 bases, with 12 bases remaining between them.

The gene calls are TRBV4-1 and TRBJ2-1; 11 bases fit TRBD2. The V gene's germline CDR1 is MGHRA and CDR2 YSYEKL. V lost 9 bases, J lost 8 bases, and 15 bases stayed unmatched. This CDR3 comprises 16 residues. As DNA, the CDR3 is TGCGCCAGTACACCCCGAATAGCGGGGGGGCCCGATGAGCAGTTCTTC. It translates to CASTPRIAGGPDEQFF.

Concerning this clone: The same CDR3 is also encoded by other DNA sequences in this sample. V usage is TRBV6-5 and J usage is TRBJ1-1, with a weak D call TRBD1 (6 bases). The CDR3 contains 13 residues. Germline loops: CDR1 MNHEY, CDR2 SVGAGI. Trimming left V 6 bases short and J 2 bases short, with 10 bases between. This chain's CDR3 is CASSYGGNTEAFF. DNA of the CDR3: TGTGCCAGCAGCTACGGGGGCAACACTGAAGCTTTCTTT.

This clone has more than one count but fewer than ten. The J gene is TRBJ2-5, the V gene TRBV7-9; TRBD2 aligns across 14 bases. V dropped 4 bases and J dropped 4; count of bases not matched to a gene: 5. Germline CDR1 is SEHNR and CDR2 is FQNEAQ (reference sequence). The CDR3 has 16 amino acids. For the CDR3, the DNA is TGTGCCAGCAGCTCGACTAGCGGGGGGGTCCGAGAGACCCAGTACTTC. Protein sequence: CASSSTSGGVRETQYF.

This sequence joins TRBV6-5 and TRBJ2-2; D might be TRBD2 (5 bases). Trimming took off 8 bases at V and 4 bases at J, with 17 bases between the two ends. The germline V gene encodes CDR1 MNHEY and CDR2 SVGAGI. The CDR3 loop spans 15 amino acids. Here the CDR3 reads CASPLRLAITGELFF. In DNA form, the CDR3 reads TGTGCCAGCCCCCTGAGGCTAGCCATCACCGGGGAGCTGTTTTTT.

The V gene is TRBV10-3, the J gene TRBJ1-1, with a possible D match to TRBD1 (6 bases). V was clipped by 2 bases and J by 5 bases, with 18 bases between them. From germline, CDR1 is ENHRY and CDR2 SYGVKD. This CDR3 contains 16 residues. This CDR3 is CAISEPSRGGSTEAFF. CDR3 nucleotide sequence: TGTGCCATCAGTGAGCCCTCTCGAGGGGGAAGTACTGAAGCTTTCTTT.

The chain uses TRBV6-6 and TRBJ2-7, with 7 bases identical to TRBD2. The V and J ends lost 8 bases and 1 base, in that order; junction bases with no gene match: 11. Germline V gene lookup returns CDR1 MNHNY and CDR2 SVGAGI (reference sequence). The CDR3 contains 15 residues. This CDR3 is CASSGVGGDSYEQYF. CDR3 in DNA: TGTGCCAGCTCCGGGGTGGGAGGGGATTCCTACGAGCAGTACTTC.

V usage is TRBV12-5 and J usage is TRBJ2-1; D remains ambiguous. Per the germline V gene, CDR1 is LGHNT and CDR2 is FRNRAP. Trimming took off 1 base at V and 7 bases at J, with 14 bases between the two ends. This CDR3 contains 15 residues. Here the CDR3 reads CASGLGLVSLNEQFF. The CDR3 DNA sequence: TGTGCTAGTGGTTTGGGGCTAGTGAGCTTAAATGAGCAGTTCTTC.

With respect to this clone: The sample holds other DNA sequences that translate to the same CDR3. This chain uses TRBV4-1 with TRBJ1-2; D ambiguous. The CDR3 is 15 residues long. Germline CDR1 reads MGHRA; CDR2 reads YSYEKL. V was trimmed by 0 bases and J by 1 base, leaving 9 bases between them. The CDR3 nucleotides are TGCGCCAGCAGCCAAGACACCCGGAGTAACTATGGCTACACCTTC. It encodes CASSQDTRSNYGYTF.

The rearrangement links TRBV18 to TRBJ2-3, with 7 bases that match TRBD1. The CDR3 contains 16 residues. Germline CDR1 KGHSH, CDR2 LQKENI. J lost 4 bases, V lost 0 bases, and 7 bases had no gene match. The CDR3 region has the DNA TGTGCCAGCTCACCACCAAGACAGGGTGTCGCAGATACGCAGTATTTT. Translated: CASSPPRQGVADTQYF.

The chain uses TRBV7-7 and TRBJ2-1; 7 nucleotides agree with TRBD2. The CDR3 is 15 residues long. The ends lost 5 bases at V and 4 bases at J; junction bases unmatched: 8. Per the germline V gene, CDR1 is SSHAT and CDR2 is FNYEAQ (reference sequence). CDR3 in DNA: TGTGCCAGCAGCCCTCTGGGGGGGATTTACAATGAGCAGTTCTTC. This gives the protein CASSPLGGIYNEQFF.

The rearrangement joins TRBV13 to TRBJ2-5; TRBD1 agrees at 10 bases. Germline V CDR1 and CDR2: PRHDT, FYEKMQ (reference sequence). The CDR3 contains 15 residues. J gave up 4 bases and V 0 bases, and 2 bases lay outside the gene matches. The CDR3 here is CASSLGGTGVETQYF. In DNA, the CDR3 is TGTGCCAGCAGCTTAGGCGGGACAGGGGTAGAGACCCAGTACTTC.

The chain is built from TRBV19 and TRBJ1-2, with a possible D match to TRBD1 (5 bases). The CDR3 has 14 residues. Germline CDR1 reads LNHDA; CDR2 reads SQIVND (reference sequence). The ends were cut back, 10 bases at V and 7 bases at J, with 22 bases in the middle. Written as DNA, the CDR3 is TGTGCCACCCGGCATGGAGGGACGTATACTGGCTACACCTTC. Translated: CATRHGGTYTGYTF.

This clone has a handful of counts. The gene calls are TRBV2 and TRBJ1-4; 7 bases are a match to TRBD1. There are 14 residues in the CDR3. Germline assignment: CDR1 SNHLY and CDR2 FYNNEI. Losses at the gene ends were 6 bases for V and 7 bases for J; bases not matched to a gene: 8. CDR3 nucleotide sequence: TGTGCCAGCAGGAGGGGGCAGGGTGGTGAAAAACTGTTTTTT. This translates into CASRRGQGGEKLFF.

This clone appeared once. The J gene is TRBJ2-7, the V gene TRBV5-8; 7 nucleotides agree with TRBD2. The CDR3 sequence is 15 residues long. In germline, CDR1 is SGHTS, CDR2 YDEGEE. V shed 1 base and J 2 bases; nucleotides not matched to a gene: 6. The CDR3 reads CASSLSGGGAYEQYF. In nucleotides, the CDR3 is TGTGCCAGCAGCTTGAGTGGGGGGGGAGCCTACGAGCAGTACTTC.

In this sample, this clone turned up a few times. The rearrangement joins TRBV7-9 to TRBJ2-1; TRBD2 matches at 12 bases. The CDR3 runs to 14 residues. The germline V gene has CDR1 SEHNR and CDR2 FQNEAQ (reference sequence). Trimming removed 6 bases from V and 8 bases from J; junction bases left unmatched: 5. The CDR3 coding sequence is TGTGCCAGCAGTCTAGCGGGGGGGCATGATGAGCAGTTCTTC. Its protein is CASSLAGGHDEQFF.

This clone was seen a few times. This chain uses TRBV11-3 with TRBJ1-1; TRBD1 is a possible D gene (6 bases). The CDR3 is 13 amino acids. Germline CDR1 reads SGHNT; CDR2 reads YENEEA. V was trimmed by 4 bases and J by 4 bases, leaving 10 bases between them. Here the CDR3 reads CASSSGVGTEAFF. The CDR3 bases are TGTGCCAGCAGCTCAGGGGTGGGCACTGAAGCTTTCTTT.

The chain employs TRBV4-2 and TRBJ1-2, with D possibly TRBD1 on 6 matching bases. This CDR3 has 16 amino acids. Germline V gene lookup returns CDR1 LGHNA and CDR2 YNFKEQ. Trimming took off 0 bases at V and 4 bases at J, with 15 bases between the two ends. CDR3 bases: TGTGCCAGCAGCCAAGAAGCAACAGGGCGAGGCTATGGCTACACCTTC. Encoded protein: CASSQEATGRGYGYTF.

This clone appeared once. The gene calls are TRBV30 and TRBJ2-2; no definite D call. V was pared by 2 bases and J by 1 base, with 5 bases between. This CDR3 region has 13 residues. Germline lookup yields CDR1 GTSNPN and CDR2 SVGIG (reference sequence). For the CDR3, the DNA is TGTGCCTGGAGTACGGGGAACACCGGGGAGCTGTTTTTT. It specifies CAWSTGNTGELFF. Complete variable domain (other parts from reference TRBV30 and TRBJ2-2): SQTIHQWPATLVQPVGSPLSLECTVEGTSNPNLYWYRQAAGRGLQLLFYSVGIGQISSEVPQNLSASRPQDRQFILSSKKLLLSDSGFYLCAWSTGNTGELFFGEGSRLTVL.